This is a list of T cell receptor beta chains from one sample in a study of blood T cell repertoires in COVID-19. Repertoires were generated with immunoSEQ multiplex PCR, while TCRdb's copy carries only in-frame clones and drops some. The table lists around 130,000 clones, around 85% of them singletons. The sample consisted of peripheral blood. The receptor set was obtained from a woman in her 50s who had recovered from COVID-19. Both conserved end residues are part of each CDR3. D genes are given only for firm matches. Size is omitted from some rows. Given values are once, few, many or a class for expanded clones.

d_call,v_call,clone_size,j_call,cdr3_aa,cdr3_nt
-,TRBV6-5,once,TRBJ1-6,CASSYSGQHNSPLHF,TGTGCCAGCAGTTACTCTGGACAGCATAATTCACCCCTCCACTTT
TRBD1,TRBV5-1,-,TRBJ1-6,CASSFDRGNSPLHF,TGCGCCAGCAGCTTCGACAGGGGTAACTCACCCCTCCACTTT
TRBD1,TRBV5-4,-,TRBJ1-2,CASSLQQGVGSGYTF,TGTGCCAGCAGCTTGCAACAGGGGGTAGGTTCTGGCTACACCTTC
-,TRBV14,-,TRBJ1-1,CASSQAQMNTEAFF,TGTGCCAGCAGCCAAGCACAGATGAACACTGAAGCTTTCTTT
TRBD1,TRBV7-3,-,TRBJ2-1,CASSPGQTYNEQFF,TGTGCCAGCAGCCCGGGACAGACCTACAATGAGCAGTTCTTC
TRBD2,TRBV28,-,TRBJ2-7,CATRGTSRYEQYF,TGTGCCACTCGCGGGACTAGTCGCTACGAGCAGTACTTC
-,TRBV19,-,TRBJ1-4,CASSPVRVNEKLFF,TGTGCCAGTAGCCCCGTTCGGGTAAATGAAAAACTGTTTTTT
TRBD2,TRBV24-1,-,TRBJ2-1,CATSDLTAGEIGEQFF,TGTGCCACCAGTGATTTGACAGCGGGAGAAATAGGTGAGCAGTTCTTC
TRBD1,TRBV6-5,-,TRBJ2-7,CASRPRGHTVYEQYF,TGTGCCAGCAGGCCCAGGGGGCACACGGTCTACGAGCAGTACTTC
-,TRBV7-8,-,TRBJ1-1,CASNHGQGTEAFF,TGTGCCAGCAACCACGGGCAGGGCACTGAAGCTTTCTTT
-,TRBV7-2,-,TRBJ1-2,CASRRTNYGYTF,TGTGCCAGCAGGCGAACCAACTATGGCTACACCTTC
-,TRBV20-1,-,TRBJ2-2,CSARLRAELFF,TGCAGTGCTAGACTTCGAGCGGAGCTGTTTTTT
-,TRBV5-1,-,TRBJ2-3,CASSLNQDTQYF,TGCGCCAGCAGCTTGAATCAAGATACGCAGTATTTT
TRBD1,TRBV5-1,-,TRBJ1-2,CASSPGQGALNPYGYTF,TGCGCCAGCAGCCCCGGCCAGGGGGCACTGAACCCATATGGCTACACCTTC
-,TRBV11-3,-,TRBJ1-1,CASSRMTGEGNTEAFF,TGTGCCAGCAGCAGAATGACAGGAGAGGGGAACACTGAAGCTTTCTTT
-,TRBV30,-,TRBJ1-4,CAWDPQDSGGRGLFF,TGTGCCTGGGATCCTCAGGACAGCGGTGGGAGAGGACTGTTTTTT
TRBD2,TRBV3-1/TRBV3-2,-,TRBJ2-7,CASSQDRGRSSGIYYEQYF,TGTGCCAGCAGCCAAGATAGGGGGCGGTCTAGCGGGATCTACTACGAGCAGTACTTC
TRBD1,TRBV4-1,-,TRBJ2-5,CASSQVPGQAQETQYF,TGCGCCAGCAGCCAAGTACCGGGACAGGCGCAAGAGACCCAGTACTTC
TRBD1,TRBV13,-,TRBJ2-7,CASSSTGFEQYF,TGTGCCAGCAGCTCGACAGGGTTCGAGCAGTACTTC
TRBD1,TRBV7-2,-,TRBJ1-6,CASRRQGSNRDSPLHF,TGTGCCAGCAGACGACAGGGGTCGAACCGGGATTCACCCCTCCACTTT
-,TRBV18,-,TRBJ1-2,CASSSSNYGYTF,TGTGCCAGCTCCTCGTCTAACTATGGCTACACCTTC
TRBD1,TRBV5-1,once,TRBJ2-3,CASSAITGTGVRDTQYF,TGCGCCAGCAGCGCAATTACCGGGACAGGGGTTAGAGATACGCAGTATTTT
-,TRBV11-2,-,TRBJ1-1,CASTQEGTFTEAFF,TGTGCCAGCACTCAAGAAGGGACTTTCACTGAAGCTTTCTTT
-,TRBV2,few,TRBJ1-6,CASNRASYNSPLHF,TGTGCCAGCAACAGGGCCTCCTATAATTCACCCCTCCACTTT
-,TRBV7-9,-,TRBJ1-4,CASSLAETTNEKLFF,TGTGCCAGCAGCTTGGCGGAAACAACTAATGAAAAACTGTTTTTT
-,TRBV18,-,TRBJ1-3,CASSPQGLFSGNTIYF,TGTGCCAGCTCACCACAGGGACTCTTCTCTGGAAACACCATATATTTT
TRBD1,TRBV6-5,-,TRBJ2-7,CASSPRDRAYEQYF,TGTGCCAGCAGTCCCCGGGACAGGGCTTACGAGCAGTACTTC
-,TRBV28,-,TRBJ2-4,CASQALLAKNIQYF,TGTGCCAGCCAAGCACTTCTAGCCAAAAACATTCAGTACTTC
TRBD2,TRBV19,-,TRBJ2-3,CASSIVLAGGPDTQYF,TGTGCCAGTAGTATTGTTCTAGCGGGAGGGCCAGATACGCAGTATTTT
TRBD2,TRBV7-2,-,TRBJ2-3,CASTPGREPRWDTQYF,TGTGCCAGCACCCCGGGGCGGGAGCCCAGGTGGGATACGCAGTATTTT
TRBD1,TRBV29-1,-,TRBJ2-3,CSARDRFTDTQYF,TGCAGCGCCCGGGACAGATTTACAGATACGCAGTATTTT
-,TRBV11-3,-,TRBJ2-5,CASSLDQKTQYF,TGTGCCAGCAGCTTAGATCAGAAGACCCAGTACTTC
-,TRBV5-4,once,TRBJ1-1,CASSSTANTEAFF,TGTGCCAGCAGCTCGACAGCTAACACTGAAGCTTTCTTT
TRBD1,TRBV6-1,few,TRBJ1-6,CASSETGENSPLHF,TGTGCCAGCAGTGAGACAGGGGAAAATTCACCCCTCCACTTT
-,TRBV2,-,TRBJ2-7,CASSAGDGREQYF,TGTGCCAGCAGTGCAGGGGATGGCCGCGAGCAGTACTTC
TRBD1,TRBV6-6,once,TRBJ2-5,CASSYAQGAGQETQYF,TGTGCCAGCAGTTACGCTCAGGGGGCTGGGCAGGAGACCCAGTACTTC
-,TRBV3-1/TRBV3-2,few,TRBJ2-1,CASSQGLVAEQFF,TGTGCCAGCAGCCAGGGCCTGGTGGCCGAGCAGTTCTTC
-,TRBV29-1,-,TRBJ2-3,CSAPTSGSTDTQYF,TGCAGCGCCCCGACCAGCGGGAGCACAGATACGCAGTATTTT
-,TRBV6-5,-,TRBJ2-1,CASTTDNNEQFF,TGTGCCAGCACCACAGATAACAATGAGCAGTTCTTC
-,TRBV15,-,TRBJ2-5,CATSNRVPGETQYF,TGTGCCACCAGCAACAGGGTCCCAGGGGAGACCCAGTACTTC
-,TRBV10-3,-,TRBJ1-5,CAISVQGNQPQHF,TGTGCCATCAGCGTTCAGGGGAATCAGCCCCAGCATTTT
-,TRBV6-7,-,TRBJ1-2,CASSYSDLKGIGYGYTF,TGTGCCAGCAGTTACTCCGACCTTAAGGGGATTGGCTATGGCTACACCTTC
-,TRBV19,-,TRBJ1-5,CASSGRFYSNQPQHF,TGTGCCAGTAGTGGCAGATTTTATAGCAATCAGCCCCAGCATTTT
TRBD2,TRBV29-1,-,TRBJ2-5,CSVDRTGGGETQYF,TGCAGCGTTGATAGAACGGGAGGGGGGGAGACCCAGTACTTC
TRBD2,TRBV7-2,once,TRBJ2-4,CASSFTSGSAAKNIQYF,TGTGCCAGCAGCTTTACTAGCGGGAGTGCGGCCAAAAACATTCAGTACTTC
TRBD2,TRBV2,-,TRBJ2-5,CASKRLAVGETQYF,TGTGCCAGCAAGAGACTAGCGGTGGGGGAGACCCAGTACTTC
TRBD1,TRBV7-9,-,TRBJ1-1,CASSLEGTVGTEAFF,TGTGCCAGCAGCTTAGAAGGGACAGTGGGGACTGAAGCTTTCTTT
-,TRBV15,-,TRBJ1-1,CATEQGGWDGEAFF,TGTGCCACCGAGCAGGGAGGATGGGACGGTGAAGCTTTCTTT
TRBD2,TRBV12-3/TRBV12-4,-,TRBJ2-1,CASSLAGGEPVF,TGTGCCAGCAGTTTGGCCGGGGGGGAACCTGTCTTC
-,TRBV14,-,TRBJ2-7,CASSQASRFEQYF,TGTGCCAGCAGCCAGGCGTCGCGGTTCGAGCAGTACTTC
TRBD2,TRBV4-2,-,TRBJ2-7,CASSQGLAEAYEQYF,TGTGCCAGCAGCCAAGGACTAGCGGAGGCCTACGAGCAGTACTTC
TRBD1,TRBV30,-,TRBJ1-1,CAWGAGGSRTEAFF,TGTGCCTGGGGAGCAGGGGGAAGTAGGACTGAAGCTTTCTTT
-,TRBV19,-,TRBJ2-7,CASTRTHMDSSYEQYF,TGTGCCAGTACCCGAACCCACATGGACAGTTCCTACGAGCAGTACTTC